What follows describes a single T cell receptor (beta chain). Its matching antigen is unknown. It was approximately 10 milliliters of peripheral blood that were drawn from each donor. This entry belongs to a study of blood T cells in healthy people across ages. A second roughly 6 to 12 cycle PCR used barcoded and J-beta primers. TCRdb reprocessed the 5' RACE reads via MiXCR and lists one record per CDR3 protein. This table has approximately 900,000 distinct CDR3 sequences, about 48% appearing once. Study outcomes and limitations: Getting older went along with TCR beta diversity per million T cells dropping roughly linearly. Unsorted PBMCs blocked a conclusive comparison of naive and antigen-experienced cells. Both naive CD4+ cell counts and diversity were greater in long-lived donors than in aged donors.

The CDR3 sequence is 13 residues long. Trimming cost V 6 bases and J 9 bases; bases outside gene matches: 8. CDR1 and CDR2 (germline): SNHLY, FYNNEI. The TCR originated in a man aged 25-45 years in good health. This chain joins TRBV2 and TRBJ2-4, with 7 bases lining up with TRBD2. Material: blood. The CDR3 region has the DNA TGTGCCAGCAGAAGGGACTACCAGGGCATTCAGTACTTC. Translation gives CASRRDYQGIQYF.